What follows is one TCR beta chain and its context. Its antigen target is currently unknown. No per-base quality is available; no much larger clone lies one base away. These data come from a study of cytomegalovirus exposure and HLA in healthy donors (TCRdb year 2017). With regard to the full study: An earlier analysis of approximately 640 of the donors reported about 290 Gb of sequence data and 117 million unique TCR beta sequences from 150 million to 200 million T cells. Around 320 gigabases of sequencing data and approximately 85 million unique TCR sequences were included in an early release covering roughly 600 HLA-typed donors. Of the roughly 400 genotyped donors, roughly 80% fell in the genetic ancestry cluster associated with self-reported Caucasian donors. The study aimed to test whether signatures of past pathogen exposure could be identified by cataloging public T cell receptors. The T cell repertoires of 666 subjects were profiled by immunosequencing and related to cytomegalovirus serostatus. Along with the roughly 670-subject first cohort, a separate validation cohort of approximately 110 different subjects was used. The study combined high-throughput TCR immunosequencing, statistical association of individual TCRs with disease status, and machine learning to predict cytomegalovirus infection status. A later analysis re-examined previously published TCR beta repertoires from roughly 650 donors and added high-resolution HLA genotyping to investigate patterns of TCR occurrence. The later analysis used no new phenotypic data to find candidate immune exposures, relying instead on TCR beta sequences and their occurrence across donors. In an earlier analysis of a few hundred of the donors, high-throughput TCR beta sequencing was used to judge whether each TCR beta V gene segment behaved as functional or pseudogenic. Alongside the repertoire data, information on donor age, sex, ethnicity and CMV serostatus was compiled. A later genetic analysis took genome-wide SNP genotypes for about 65% of the 666 donors and used that subset as a discovery cohort. Every repertoire in the discovery cohort had been generated on one and the same sequencing platform. HLA typing included class I and class II loci at four-digit resolution. The number of donors typed differed by locus, with about 629-630 for A, B, C, DRB1 and DQB1, 522 for DQA1, about 610 for DPA1, and approximately 470 for DPB1. Roughly 5 DR-DQ haplotypes were treated as single units for association and clustering because of strong linkage in the cohort. Across approximately 420 genotyped donors of the cohort, an average of roughly 250,000 unique TCR beta nucleotide sequences per donor were sequenced, and 15% to 20% of those sequences were non-productive. Results and caveats for the whole study, not just this receptor: About 17 rarely observed V segments, including chromosome 9 orphons, were excluded from the earlier analysis of several hundred of the donors because counts were too low. A later analysis found that HLA-associated TCR beta chains were more clonally expanded and had lower generation probabilities than equally common non-associated chains. A further reported finding was that TCR beta sequences accurately predicted the HLA-A and HLA-B alleles for most subjects in the first cohort. According to a later analysis, TCR association rates differed among HLA loci, with DRB1 alleles showing the most associated TCRs and HLA-C alleles showing the fewest. The study listed 150 to 200 TCR beta chains as associated with cytomegalovirus. A later genetic analysis associated a missense DCLRE1C variant with V-gene and J-gene trimming of TCR beta chains, and an independent cohort replicated the association. In both the original and validation cohorts, the classifier was reported to diagnose cytomegalovirus status with high specificity and sensitivity. The only immune exposure information available for the cohort was CMV serostatus. According to the authors, the approach could potentially be generalized to other disease states and immunological phenotypes. At a false discovery rate of 0.05, a later analysis linked around 15,000 TCR beta sequences to specific HLA alleles. Several of the top co-occurrence clusters appeared to be linked to parvovirus B19, influenza, CMV and Epstein-Barr virus, according to a later analysis. In an earlier analysis of some 500 of the donors, most TCR beta V segments were observed in productive rearrangements about 87% or about 30% of the time, broadly matching IMGT annotations. Sequencing depth was assumed to be roughly uniform across donors in the presence/absence analyses, though that assumption may not hold. In this cohort, only TCR beta chains were sequenced, and detectable features were limited by the absence of alpha or paired-chain data. The 87-base-pair reads could not distinguish some IMGT-functional V segments, including TRBV6-2 and TRBV6-3, so those segments were excluded. In vitro tests confirmed that three of the cytomegalovirus-associated TCR beta chains recognize cytomegalovirus antigens. Assigning TCR associations to individual alleles was difficult when HLA alleles, especially DR and DQ, strongly co-occurred. In a later genetic analysis, fewer N-insertions in productive TCRs were reported among donors in an Asian-associated ancestry cluster than the approximately 630-donor mean. A cluster of highly shared sequence variants was judged likely to represent a technical artifact of the sequencing pipeline. While some public TCRs were present in many individuals, most TCR sequences turned up only very rarely across donors. HLA typing was unavailable for some donors at each locus, so association tests used only the typed subset. Correlated functional status among segregating V segments might reflect linkage disequilibrium, but an unknown experimental factor could not be ruled out. According to a later analysis, most CMV-associated TCR beta chains appeared to be HLA-restricted, and the HLA associations seemed to be driven largely by CMV exposure.

The cohort consisted of more than 650 healthy bone marrow donors. All cohort members were sampled while nominally healthy, although unrecorded immune exposures were likely present. Of the roughly 620 cohort members, some 270 had positive CMV serostatus and approximately 360 had negative CMV serostatus, and CMV serostatus was not recorded for the donor. A peripheral blood sample was collected from each donor, and TCR beta sequencing was performed on peripheral blood mononuclear cells. The Qiagen DNeasy Blood Extraction Kit was used to extract genomic DNA from the blood cell samples. The method behind the library was the immunoSEQ multiplex PCR assay. For the multiplex PCR, a mixture combining 60 forward primers for TCR Vbeta segments and 13 reverse primers for TCR Jbeta segments was used. A multiplex PCR assay on genomic DNA amplified the CDR3 region of rearranged TCR beta genes. Amplified TCR beta libraries were sequenced as 87-base-pair reads on the Illumina HiSeq System. Turning to the authors' computational methods: A later analysis tallied 80 million to 95 million unique TCR beta chains across the 666 repertoires, and roughly 11 million of those chains were shared by two or more donors. Raw reads were error-corrected and collapsed into unique sequences by a nearest-neighbor algorithm in which closely related sequences were merged to remove PCR and sequencing errors. V, D and J gene segments were assigned by aligning CDR3 sequences to IMGT reference sequences. For a sequence to be retained, a match of at least six nucleotides to both a V gene segment and a J gene segment was required. Rearrangements were called productive when the CDR3 lacked stop codons and stayed in frame with V and J; all others were non-productive. CDR3 was defined by IMGT convention, running from the second conserved V-encoded cysteine to the conserved J-encoded phenylalanine. The earlier analysis of some 540 of the donors excluded any sequence lacking an unambiguous match to a single V gene segment. In an earlier analysis of several hundred of the donors, a V segment was called functional when productive rearrangements were above 56.7%, and segregating when the standard deviation between donors exceeded 5%. To diagnose cytomegalovirus status from the catalog of TCR beta chain sequences, a statistical classification framework was built. A later analysis assigned V and J genes by comparing TCR nucleotide sequences with IMGT/GENE-DB human TR gene sequences. In a later analysis, CDR3 sequences and most-parsimonious VDJ recombination scenarios were assigned using the TCRdist pipeline. A later analysis defined each TCR beta chain by its CDR3 amino acid sequence plus V-gene family, and excluded reads lacking a unique V-gene family. A later analysis removed 550 to 700 highly shared, low-generation-probability nucleotide sequences to deal with suspected cross-contamination and a sequencing artifact. In a later analysis, a clonal expansion index for each public chain was calculated from normalized within-repertoire ranks of inferred template counts. In a later analysis, generation probabilities were computed using a VDJ recombination model fitted to out-of-frame rearrangements, and the results were checked against IGoR. A later analysis scored TCR-TCR, TCR-HLA and TCR-CMV co-occurrence with hypergeometric tests, applying a repertoire-size bias correction to TCR pairs. To estimate false discovery rates, a later analysis permuted the HLA or CMV assignments 20 times. A later analysis grouped co-occurring TCRs with DBSCAN, adding TCRdist sequence similarity when clustering within HLA-allele-positive subsets. For co-occurrence clustering, repertoires with fewer than 30,000 or more than 120,000 public chains were excluded, along with roughly 5 repertoires with anomalous nucleotide sharing. The table was pulled from immuneACCESS by TCRdb, which kept in-frame rearrangements only. Such tables lose some clones; where checked, under half of the loss comes from unresolved V genes, and the rest has no known cause. Clonal size and the V and J genes are those of that table, whereas D and trimming came from the DNA. In all, the sample holds 200,000 to 250,000 clones, and 70% to 90% of those were seen once. Of the sample, 1% to 1.5% falls within the top ten clones.

The junction carries 16 bases between V and J, which are trimmed by 6 bases and 5 bases respectively. CDR1 LGHNA and CDR2 YSLEER are derived from the germline V gene. The CDR3 holds 15 amino acids from the cysteine to the phenylalanine. Solely the CDR3 DNA is kept, with 45 bases framed from the first base. In this chain, TRBV4-3 is recombined with TRBJ2-2; the D gene cannot be named for sure. Sequenced: PBMCs. This receptor was identified in a human donor in good health. For the CDR3, the sequence is CASRRSYPQTGELFF. In nucleotide form, the sequence is TGCGCCAGCAGACGGAGCTACCCGCAGACCGGGGAGCTGTTTTTT.